This TCR beta chain was captured by sequencing in a study of T cells after yellow fever vaccination. Study information: Low-cell-number fractions underwent preparation using SMART-Seq v4 Ultra Low Input. General observations from the study: The study re-detected most primary-vaccination clones after the booster (roughly 95% CD4, 85% to 90% CD8). The study noted that FACS-sorted repertoires could contain abundant clonotypes contaminating from the bulk population.

TCR cDNA was made by 5'RACE template switching, adding a universal primer site and UMIs. TCRdb ran MiXCR on the 5' RACE reads and lists one entry per CDR3 protein. The profile covers around 250,000 distinct CDR3 sequences, with less than 9% appearing a single time and roughly 0.86% taken by the ten largest. Worth noting for this clonotype: Antigen: not known. This may stem from a read error, because a much larger clone lies one nucleotide away.

From germline, CDR1 is LGHDT and CDR2 YNNKEL (reference sequence). CDR3 length: 12 residues. Trimming shortened V by 3 bases and J by 2 bases, and 3 bases separated the two germline ends. The sequences come from CD4+ T cells sorted from PBMCs, collected 15 days after the yellow fever booster vaccination. The chain joins TRBV3-1 to TRBJ2-3; D unresolved. The receptor was isolated from a man under 40 who received the YFV17D yellow fever vaccine. The CDR3 coding sequence is TGTGCCAGCAGCCACGTCACAGATACGCAGTATTTT. Amino acids: CASSHVTDTQYF.